The T cell receptor beta chain under discussion was sequenced for a study of shared clonotypes between healthy human individuals (dated by TCRdb to about 2020). Regarding the study in general: A couple of women and a few men aged 18 to 49 years were included in the cohort. For each donor, CD4 naive and CD4 memory were each given three plates, CD8 naive was given two plates, and CD8 memory was given one plate. Blood TCR repertoires of about five healthy adults were deeply sequenced to estimate repertoire size and the extent of clonotype sharing between individuals. To increase sequencing depth and limit assay-specific biases, different laboratories used diverse techniques to prepare libraries and sequence TCR repertoires. Per donor, leukapheresis produced somewhere between about 0.94 and 9 billion PBMCs. What the research found in general, with its limitations: The genetic and exposure-history diversity represented was limited by the small number of donors. Pairwise subsampling led to the expectation that sequencing depth would affect the degree of clonotype sharing among donors. Incomplete sequencing was indicated by rarefaction of sorted-subset datasets, despite the large sequencing depth. Compared with non-shared clonotypes, the clonotypes found in all four sorted-subset donors had higher generation probabilities. Sampling was restricted to blood, and TCR repertoires in tissue are likely to differ from TCR repertoires in blood. Larger estimated clonotype richness was generally found for naive subsets than for memory subsets. When a few donors were compared, the shared fraction of clonotypes was about 5.4% for naive CD4, around 3.5% for naive CD8, roughly 2.3% for memory CD4, and around 0.4% for memory CD8.

TCR CDR3 regions were amplified from genomic DNA by multiplex PCR using the deep immunoSEQ assay. Extracted genomic DNA from each cell subset was spread evenly across all wells of several immunoSEQ 96-well plates, with each plate serving as a replicate. For sorted subsets, 150 to 250 ng of genomic DNA, equivalent to 25,000 to 35,000 T cell genomes, went into each replicate PCR. Purified libraries were measured with a Qubit 3.0 fluorometer, size-checked on a Bioanalyzer 2100, and measured again with the KAPA Library Quantification kit. A separate single-read 150-cycle Illumina NextSeq 550 flow cell was used to sequence each immunoSEQ 96-well plate. On the study's bioinformatics: The immunoSEQ output contained only junctional sequences without quality scores, so filtering could not match that applied to full-length reads. To assign V/J genes and CDR3, sequences were annotated using PyIR, a Python wrapper for IgBLAST v1.9, with IMGT germline references. Reads were filtered out if the reads had weak V/J assignments (E-value above 1e-6), no CDR3, stop codons, out-of-frame junctions, or ambiguous translated residues. V3J clonotypes were defined by identical inferred V gene, J gene, and CDR3 amino acid sequence. Percentage overlap between repertoires was calculated by dividing the number of shared unique clonotypes by the size of the smaller repertoire. RTK rarefaction, the Chao1 estimator, and Recon v2.1 estimates of unobserved clonotypes were used to assess repertoire richness. Generation probabilities for all TCRbeta clonotypes obtained by the gDNA method from a few donors were computed using OLGA. TCRdb stores this immuneACCESS table with in-frame sequences only. Part of the clones is absent; in the studies checked, under half of the shortfall reflects unresolved V genes, and no reason is known for the rest. The V and J calls and clone size were taken over from that table, and D and trimming were inferred from the DNA. In all, the sample holds some 2,000,000 clones, and about 95% of those were seen once. 0.85% to 1.2% of the sample goes to the ten largest clones.

Germline trimming: 6 bases from V, 3 bases from J; junction bases outside gene matches: 12. The germline V gene (reference sequence) specifies SGHNT as CDR1 and YYREEE as CDR2. The CDR3 runs 15 residues from the cysteine to the phenylalanine. Kept here is only the CDR3 DNA, which spans 45 bases and is read in frame from base 1. For the CD8 naive samples, CD45RO-negative cells were positively selected for CCR7, yielding a CD45RA+CCR7+ population from which TemRA cells were excluded. Healthy HIV-negative adults with no recently reported acute infections or vaccinations were included as donors. All donors were Caucasian adults living in Nashville, Tennessee, USA. Blood was obtained by leukapheresis, after which PBMCs were separated by Ficoll-Histopaque density gradient centrifugation and cryopreserved in liquid nitrogen vapor phase. Analytical flow cytometry was used to check the purity and quantity of each magnetically sorted T cell population. From each sorted fraction, genomic DNA was isolated and quantified by UV absorbance on a Nanodrop 2000c.

Notes on this clone: This clone's antigen is unknown. It has no much larger one-base neighbor in the sample; base qualities were not kept.

This clonotype was sampled from a man between 18 and 29 years old in good health. Sequencing was performed on naive CD8+ T cells sorted from blood. The cell subset or site label, read with the paper, signifies: CD45RA+CCR7+. The sequence is built from TRBV5-4 and TRBJ2-7; TRBD1 lines up with 7 middle nucleotides. CDR3 reads: CASKLGTGALYEQYF. The DNA sequence reads TGTGCCAGCAAGCTTGGCACAGGGGCCCTCTACGAGCAGTACTTC. Here the CDR3 is joined to the reference TRBV5-4 and TRBJ2-7 genes, and the full variable domain is: ETGVTQSPTHLIKTRGQQVTLRCSSQSGHNTVSWYQQALGQGPQFIFQYYREEENGRGNFPPRFSGLQFPNYSSELNVNALELDDSALYLCASKLGTGALYEQYFGPGTRLTVT.